The 18 T cell receptor beta chains listed next were all sequenced from one sample in a study of blood T cell repertoires in COVID-19. The data were produced by immunoSEQ multiplex PCR, yet TCRdb's version contains in-frame clones alone and is incomplete. The sample comprises approximately 430,000 clones, 86% of which are singletons, and almost 1.5% rests with the top ten. Material for sequencing was peripheral blood. Receptor source: a woman aged 25-40 years with active or convalescent COVID-19.

The V and J genes are TRBV19 and TRBJ2-2, with TRBD1 matching 9 bases. The CDR3 is 16 residues long. Trimming removed 4 bases from V and 3 bases from J; junction bases left unmatched: 6. The germline CDR1 and CDR2 sequences are LNHDA and SQIVND (reference sequence). The CDR3 coding sequence is TGTGCCAGTAGTACTGGACAGGGGCGAGACACCGGGGAGCTGTTTTTT. Residues: CASSTGQGRDTGELFF.

The chain is built from TRBV6-2 or TRBV6-3 and TRBJ1-5, with unresolved D. V was clipped by 7 bases and J by 4 bases, with 11 bases between them. This CDR3 is built from 13 residues. Germline V gives CDR1 MNHEY, CDR2 SVGEGT. The CDR3 sequence is CASNPWRNQPQHF. Here the CDR3 DNA reads TGTGCCAGCAACCCGTGGCGGAATCAGCCCCAGCATTTT.

V and J are TRBV27 and TRBJ2-7, with TRBD2 identical over 7 bases. Trimming removed 2 bases from V and 3 bases from J; junction bases left unmatched: 7. The CDR3 loop spans 15 amino acids. From germline, CDR1 is MNHEY and CDR2 SMNVEV (reference sequence). The CDR3 here is CASSLTGEGIYEQYF. As DNA, the CDR3 is TGTGCCAGCAGTTTAACGGGGGAGGGCATCTACGAGCAGTACTTC.

The CDR3 sequence: CASSTATGSGNTIYF. CDR3 DNA sequence: TGTGCCAGCAGCACCGCGACAGGGTCTGGAAACACCATATATTTT. The chain combines TRBV11-1 with TRBJ1-3, with TRBD1 matching 7 bases. CDR1 is SGHAT, CDR2 FQDESV, per germline (reference sequence). This CDR3 is built from 15 residues. J lost 1 base, V lost 5 bases, and 5 bases had no gene match.

This chain links TRBV5-6 with TRBJ2-1, with 8 bases that match TRBD1. Germline V gene data show CDR1 as SGHDT and CDR2 as YYEEEE. The CDR3 is made up of 16 amino acids. V shed 2 bases and J 0 bases; nucleotides not matched to a gene: 4. This chain's CDR3 is CASSLRQGISYNEQFF. The DNA for the CDR3 is TGTGCCAGCAGCTTACGACAGGGGATCTCCTACAATGAGCAGTTCTTC.

The V gene is TRBV5-1, the J gene TRBJ1-1; TRBD1 matches 10 bases. The CDR3 contains 15 residues. Germline V CDR1 and CDR2: SGHRS, YFSETQ. V shed 4 bases, J shed 6 bases, and the junction held 9 bases outside the gene matches. CDR3 sequence: CASSQGTGVYPEAFF. Written as DNA, the CDR3 is TGCGCCAGCAGCCAGGGGACAGGGGTTTACCCTGAAGCTTTCTTT.

The chain combines TRBV10-3 with TRBJ1-6; TRBD1 matches at 7 bases. After removal of 6 bases from V and 6 bases from J, the junction contained 5 bases not matched to a gene. CDR3 length equals 14 residues. Germline CDR1 ENHRY, CDR2 SYGVKD. CDR3 sequence: CAIRPGQFNSPLHF. The CDR3 region has the DNA TGTGCCATCAGGCCGGGACAGTTTAATTCACCCCTCCACTTT.

The rearrangement links TRBV6-1 to TRBJ2-7; the D gene is possibly TRBD1 (6 bases). Germline V gene data show CDR1 as MNHNS and CDR2 as SASEGT. Trimming removed 7 bases at V and 2 bases at J, with 12 bases between. The length of the CDR3 is 13 residues. The CDR3 DNA follows: TGTGCCAGCATGTTGGGGGCTACCTACGAGCAGTACTTC. Its translation is CASMLGATYEQYF.

The J gene is TRBJ1-2, the V gene TRBV3-1 (or the pseudogene TRBV3-2); 7 positions agree with TRBD1. V shed 1 base, J shed 4 bases, and the junction held 6 bases outside the gene matches. This CDR3 is built from 15 residues. The V gene's germline CDR1 is LGHDT and CDR2 YNNKEL (reference sequence). The CDR3 DNA sequence: TGTGCCAGCAGCCAAGCCCAAACAGGGGTCTATGGCTACACCTTC. Translating gives CASSQAQTGVYGYTF.

This chain connects TRBV7-8 to TRBJ2-1; D gene ambiguous. V was pared by 4 bases and J by 1 base, with 17 bases between. The germline V gene has CDR1 SGHVS and CDR2 FQNEAQ. This CDR3 is 17 amino acids long. CDR3 region: CASSSPPPSISYNEQFF. In DNA form, the CDR3 reads TGTGCCAGCAGCTCCCCCCCACCCAGTATATCCTACAATGAGCAGTTCTTC.

This clone appeared a single time. V is TRBV10-3 and J is TRBJ2-1; 8 nucleotides match TRBD1. The CDR3 contains 15 residues. V dropped 5 bases and J dropped 6; count of bases not matched to a gene: 9. CDR1 ENHRY and CDR2 SYGVKD come from the germline V gene. The CDR3 is CAISTGQGLGNEQFF. The CDR3 region has the DNA TGTGCCATCAGTACTGGACAGGGATTGGGCAATGAGCAGTTCTTC.

This chain links TRBV19 with TRBJ1-2; a possible D gene is TRBD1 (5 bases). V was trimmed by 5 bases and J by 1 base, leaving 11 bases between them. Germline V gene sequence: CDR1 LNHDA, CDR2 SQIVND (reference sequence). The CDR3 loop spans 14 amino acids. The CDR3 bases are TGTGCCAGTAGTCTCGACAGCAATAACTATGGCTACACCTTC. Translation: CASSLDSNNYGYTF. Filled out from reference TRBV19 and TRBJ1-2, the complete variable domain reads DGGITQSPKYLFRKEGQNVTLSCEQNLNHDAMYWYRQDPGQGLRLIYYSQIVNDFQKGDIAEGYSVSREKKESFPLTVTSAQKNPTAFYLCASSLDSNNYGYTFGSGTRLTVV.

In its sample, this clone was seen a few times. This rearrangement joins TRBV2 to TRBJ1-1; tentative D call: TRBD1 (6 bases). This CDR3 is 15 amino acids long. Looked up from germline, CDR1 is SNHLY and CDR2 is FYNNEI. The V end lost 0 bases, the J end lost 5 bases, and 13 bases lay between the germline ends. The CDR3 region is CASSEAKGDITEAFF. CDR3 coding DNA: TGTGCCAGCAGTGAAGCGAAGGGGGATATTACTGAAGCTTTCTTT.

This rearrangement joins TRBV7-9 to TRBJ2-5, with D maybe TRBD2 (6 bases). The V end lost 2 bases, the J end lost 0 bases, and 13 bases lay between the germline ends. Germline loops: CDR1 SEHNR, CDR2 FQNEAQ (reference sequence). CDR3 length: 16 residues. The CDR3: CASSLFRGTDQETQYF. The CDR3 DNA sequence: TGTGCCAGCAGCTTATTCCGGGGGACCGACCAAGAGACCCAGTACTTC.

This chain joins TRBV29-1 and TRBJ1-4; D is perhaps TRBD1 (6 bases). Trimming left V 7 bases short and J 1 base short, with 13 bases between. There are 14 residues in the CDR3. The germline CDR1 and CDR2 sequences are SQVTM and ANQGSEA. DNA for the CDR3: TGCAGCGCCTCAGGGGCTGAAACTAATGAAAAACTGTTTTTT. Translating it yields CSASGAETNEKLFF.

CDR3: CASSQQTGGANTGELFF. The CDR3 DNA reads as TGTGCCAGCTCCCAACAAACGGGGGGCGCGAACACCGGGGAGCTGTTTTTT. The chain combines TRBV18 with TRBJ2-2; TRBD2 might be the D (7 bases). Germline CDR1 is KGHSH and CDR2 is LQKENI. V lost 6 bases to trimming and J lost 0 bases, with 17 bases between them. CDR3 length: 17 amino acids.

The rearrangement joins TRBV5-6 to TRBJ2-7; no reliable D call. Trimming pared 4 bases from V and 2 bases from J, leaving 10 bases between. The CDR3 length is 13 residues. Germline V gene sequence: CDR1 SGHDT, CDR2 YYEEEE. The CDR3 reads CASSLKRTYEQYF. CDR3 in DNA: TGTGCCAGCAGCCTCAAGCGTACCTACGAGCAGTACTTC.

This clone was seen a few times. This sequence joins TRBV19 and TRBJ2-7; tentatively, D is TRBD2 (6 bases). V lost 0 bases to trimming and J lost 2 bases, with 11 bases between them. Germline CDR1 reads LNHDA; CDR2 reads SQIVND (reference sequence). The CDR3 covers 15 residues. The DNA of the CDR3 is TGTGCCAGTAGTATAGACAGGGCGGGACCCTACGAGCAGTACTTC. It codes for CASSIDRAGPYEQYF.